This record concerns one TCR beta chain sequence. Germline V CDR1 and CDR2: MDHEN, SYDVKM. The CDR3 is 16 amino acids. V was clipped by 5 bases and J by 3 bases, with 20 bases between them. These data originate in a study of Graves' ophthalmopathy and Graves' hyperthyroidism. The study amplified TCR beta CDR3 regions using RNA transcripts. HTBI primers were employed in first-round RT-PCR, then a second-round multiplex PCR followed. Each CDR3 protein gets one entry after TCRdb re-called the multiplex PCR reads with MiXCR. In the table there are roughly 400,000 distinct CDR3 sequences, 15% of which are singletons.

The TCR sequence derives from a woman aged 18-29 years with stable Graves' hyperthyroidism. The chain employs TRBV28 and TRBJ2-7; possibly TRBD2 for D (6 bases). Sequencing was carried out using peripheral blood. CDR3 amino acids: CASSPRGGVFGYEQYF. Here the CDR3 DNA reads TGTGCCAGCAGTCCTAGGGGCGGGGTCTTTGGCTACGAGCAGTACTTC.